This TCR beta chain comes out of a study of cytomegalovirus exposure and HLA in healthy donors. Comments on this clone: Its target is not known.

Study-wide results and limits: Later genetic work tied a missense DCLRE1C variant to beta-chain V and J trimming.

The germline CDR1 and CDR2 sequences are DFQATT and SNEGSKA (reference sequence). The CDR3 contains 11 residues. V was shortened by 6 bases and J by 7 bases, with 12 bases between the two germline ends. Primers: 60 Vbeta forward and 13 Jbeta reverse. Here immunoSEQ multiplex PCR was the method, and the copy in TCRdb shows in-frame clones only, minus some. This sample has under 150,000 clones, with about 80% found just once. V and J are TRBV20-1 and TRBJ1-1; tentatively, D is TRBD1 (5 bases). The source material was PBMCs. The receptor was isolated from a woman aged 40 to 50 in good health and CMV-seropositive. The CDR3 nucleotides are TGCAGTGCCCGCTCCAGGGTTGAAGCTTTCTTT. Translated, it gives CSARSRVEAFF.